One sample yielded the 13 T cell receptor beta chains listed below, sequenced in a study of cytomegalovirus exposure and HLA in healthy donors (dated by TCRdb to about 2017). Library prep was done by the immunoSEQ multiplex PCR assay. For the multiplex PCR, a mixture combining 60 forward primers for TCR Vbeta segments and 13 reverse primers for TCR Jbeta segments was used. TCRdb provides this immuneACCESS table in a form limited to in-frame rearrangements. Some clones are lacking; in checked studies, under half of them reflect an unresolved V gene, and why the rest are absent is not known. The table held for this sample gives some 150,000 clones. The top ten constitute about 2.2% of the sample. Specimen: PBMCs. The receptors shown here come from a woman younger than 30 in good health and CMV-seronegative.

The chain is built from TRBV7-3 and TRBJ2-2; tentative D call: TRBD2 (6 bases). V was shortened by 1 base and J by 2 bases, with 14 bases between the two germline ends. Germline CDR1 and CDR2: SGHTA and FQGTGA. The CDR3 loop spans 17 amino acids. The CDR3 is CASSLSGGSGNTGELFF. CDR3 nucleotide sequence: TGTGCCAGCAGCTTAAGTGGGGGTAGCGGTAACACCGGGGAGCTGTTTTTT.

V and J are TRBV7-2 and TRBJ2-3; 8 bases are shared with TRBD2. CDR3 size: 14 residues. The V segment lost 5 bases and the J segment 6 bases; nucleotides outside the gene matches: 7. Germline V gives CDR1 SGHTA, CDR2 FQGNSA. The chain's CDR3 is CASSRGLVSDTQYF. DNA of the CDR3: TGTGCCAGCAGCCGGGGACTAGTTAGCGATACGCAGTATTTT. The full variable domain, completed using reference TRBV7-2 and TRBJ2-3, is GAGVSQSPSNKVTEKGKDVELRCDPISGHTALYWYRQSLGQGLEFLIYFQGNSAPDKSGLPSDRFSAERTGGSVSTLTIQRTQQEDSAVYLCASSRGLVSDTQYFGPGTRLTVL.

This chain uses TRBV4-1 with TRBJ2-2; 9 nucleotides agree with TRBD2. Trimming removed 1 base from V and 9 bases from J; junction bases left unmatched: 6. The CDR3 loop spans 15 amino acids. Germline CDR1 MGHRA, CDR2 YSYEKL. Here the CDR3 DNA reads TGCGCCAGCAGCCAAGGGTCTAGCGGGGTCAGGGAGCTGTTTTTT. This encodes CASSQGSSGVRELFF.

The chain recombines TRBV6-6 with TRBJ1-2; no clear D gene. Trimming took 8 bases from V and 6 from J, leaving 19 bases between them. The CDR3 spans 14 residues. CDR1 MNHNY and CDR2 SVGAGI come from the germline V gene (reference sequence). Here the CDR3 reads CASWIPSGWNGYTF. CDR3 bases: TGTGCCAGCTGGATCCCGTCAGGTTGGAATGGCTACACCTTC.

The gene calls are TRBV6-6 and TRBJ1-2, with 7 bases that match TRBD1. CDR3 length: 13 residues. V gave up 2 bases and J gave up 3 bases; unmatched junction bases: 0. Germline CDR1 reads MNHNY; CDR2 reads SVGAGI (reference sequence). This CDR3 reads CASSYTGDYGYTF. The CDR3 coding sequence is TGTGCCAGCAGTTACACAGGGGACTATGGCTACACCTTC.

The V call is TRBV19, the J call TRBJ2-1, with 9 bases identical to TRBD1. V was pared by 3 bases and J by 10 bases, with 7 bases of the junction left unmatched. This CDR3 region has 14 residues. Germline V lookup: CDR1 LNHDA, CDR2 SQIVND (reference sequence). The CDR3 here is CASSMGQGWGEQFF. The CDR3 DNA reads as TGTGCCAGTAGTATGGGACAGGGATGGGGCGAGCAGTTCTTC.

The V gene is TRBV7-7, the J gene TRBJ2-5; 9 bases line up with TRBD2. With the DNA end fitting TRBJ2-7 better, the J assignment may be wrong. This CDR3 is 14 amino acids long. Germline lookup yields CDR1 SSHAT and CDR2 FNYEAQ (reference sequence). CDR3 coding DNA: TGTGCCAGCAGCCCGGGACTAGCCCCCTACGAGCAGTACTTC. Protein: CASSPGLAPYEQYF.

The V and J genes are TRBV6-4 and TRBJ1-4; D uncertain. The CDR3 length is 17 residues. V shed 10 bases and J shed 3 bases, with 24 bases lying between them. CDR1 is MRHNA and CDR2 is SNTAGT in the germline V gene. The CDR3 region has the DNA TGTGCCATGCCTCGAGGTGGCCGGCACTCTCCTAATGAAAAACTGTTTTTT. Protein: CAMPRGGRHSPNEKLFF.

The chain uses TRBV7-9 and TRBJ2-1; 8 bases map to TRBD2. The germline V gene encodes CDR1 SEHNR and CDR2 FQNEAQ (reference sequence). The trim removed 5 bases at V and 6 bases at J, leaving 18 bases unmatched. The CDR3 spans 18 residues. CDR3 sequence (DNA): TGTGCCAGCAGCCCCCATCAGGTGGGGACTAGGGTGGGCAATGAGCAGTTCTTC. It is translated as CASSPHQVGTRVGNEQFF.

The CDR3 loop is CASSRDSNQPQHF. In DNA form, the CDR3 reads TGTGCCAGCAGCAGAGATAGCAATCAGCCCCAGCATTTT. The chain joins TRBV7-2 to TRBJ1-5; D is unresolved. Germline V CDR1 and CDR2: SGHTA, FQGNSA. V lost 5 bases, J lost 0 bases, and 5 bases lay in between. This CDR3 contains 13 residues. Combining the CDR3 with reference TRBV7-2 and TRBJ1-5 gives the whole variable domain GAGVSQSPSNKVTEKGKDVELRCDPISGHTALYWYRQSLGQGLEFLIYFQGNSAPDKSGLPSDRFSAERTGGSVSTLTIQRTQQEDSAVYLCASSRDSNQPQHFGDGTRLSIL.

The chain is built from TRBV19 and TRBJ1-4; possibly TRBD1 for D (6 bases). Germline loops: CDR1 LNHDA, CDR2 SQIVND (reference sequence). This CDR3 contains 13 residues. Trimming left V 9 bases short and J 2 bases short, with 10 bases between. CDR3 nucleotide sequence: TGTGCCAGCGCAGGGGATACTAATGAAAAACTGTTTTTT. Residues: CASAGDTNEKLFF.

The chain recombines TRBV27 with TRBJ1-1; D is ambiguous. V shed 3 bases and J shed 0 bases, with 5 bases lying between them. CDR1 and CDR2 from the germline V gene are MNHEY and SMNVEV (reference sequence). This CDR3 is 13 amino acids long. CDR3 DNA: TGTGCCAGCAGTTTGACTCTGAACACTGAAGCTTTCTTT. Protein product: CASSLTLNTEAFF.

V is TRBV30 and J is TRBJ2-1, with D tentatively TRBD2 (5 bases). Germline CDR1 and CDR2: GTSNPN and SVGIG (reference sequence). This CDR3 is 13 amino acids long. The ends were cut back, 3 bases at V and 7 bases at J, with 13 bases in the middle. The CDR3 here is CAWSGLAPNEQFF. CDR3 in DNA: TGTGCCTGGAGCGGGCTAGCCCCAAATGAGCAGTTCTTC.